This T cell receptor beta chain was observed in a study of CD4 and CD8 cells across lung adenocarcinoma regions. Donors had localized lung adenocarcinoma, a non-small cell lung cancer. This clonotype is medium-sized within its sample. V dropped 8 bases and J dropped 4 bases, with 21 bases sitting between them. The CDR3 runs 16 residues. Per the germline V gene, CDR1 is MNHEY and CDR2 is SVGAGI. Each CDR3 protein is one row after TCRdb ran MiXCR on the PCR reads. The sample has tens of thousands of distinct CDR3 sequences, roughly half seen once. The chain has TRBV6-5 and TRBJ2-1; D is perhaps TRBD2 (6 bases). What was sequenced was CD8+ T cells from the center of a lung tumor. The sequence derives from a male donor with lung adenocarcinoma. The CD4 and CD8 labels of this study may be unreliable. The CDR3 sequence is CASGISAGRGYNEQFF. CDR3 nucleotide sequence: TGTGCCAGCGGGATTTCCGCGGGAAGAGGGTACAATGAGCAGTTCTTC.